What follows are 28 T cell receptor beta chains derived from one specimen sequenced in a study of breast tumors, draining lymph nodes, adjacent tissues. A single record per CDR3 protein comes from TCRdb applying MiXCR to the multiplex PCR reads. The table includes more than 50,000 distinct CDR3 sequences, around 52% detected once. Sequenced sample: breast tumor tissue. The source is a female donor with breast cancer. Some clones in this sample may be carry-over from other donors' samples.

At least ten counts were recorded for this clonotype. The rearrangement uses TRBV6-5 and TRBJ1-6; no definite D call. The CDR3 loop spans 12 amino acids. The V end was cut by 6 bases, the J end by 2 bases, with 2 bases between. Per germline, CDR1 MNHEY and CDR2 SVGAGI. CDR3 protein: CASRPYNSPLHF. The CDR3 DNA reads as TGTGCCAGCAGACCCTATAATTCACCCCTCCACTTT.

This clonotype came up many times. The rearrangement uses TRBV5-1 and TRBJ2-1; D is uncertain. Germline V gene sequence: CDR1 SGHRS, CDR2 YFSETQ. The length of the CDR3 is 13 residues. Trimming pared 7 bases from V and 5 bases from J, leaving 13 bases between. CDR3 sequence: CASGRYRDNEQFF. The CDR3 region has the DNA TGCGCCAGCGGCCGTTACCGGGACAATGAGCAGTTCTTC.

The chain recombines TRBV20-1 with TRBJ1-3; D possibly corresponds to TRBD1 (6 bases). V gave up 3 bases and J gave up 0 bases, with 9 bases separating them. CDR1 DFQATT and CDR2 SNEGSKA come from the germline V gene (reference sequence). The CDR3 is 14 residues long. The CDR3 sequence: CSARRTVSGNTIYF. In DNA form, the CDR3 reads TGCAGTGCTAGGCGGACAGTCTCTGGAAACACCATATATTTT.

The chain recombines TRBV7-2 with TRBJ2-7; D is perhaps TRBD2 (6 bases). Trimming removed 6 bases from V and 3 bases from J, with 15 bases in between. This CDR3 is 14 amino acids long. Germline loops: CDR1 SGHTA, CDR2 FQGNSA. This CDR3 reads CASRLSGTNYEQYF. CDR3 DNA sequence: TGTGCCAGCAGACTTAGCGGCACCAACTACGAGCAGTACTTC.

As DNA, the CDR3 is TGTGCCAGCAGTTATTCCGGGGCACAAGGTGAAAAACTGTTTTTT. This sequence encodes CASSYSGAQGEKLFF. The genes are TRBV12-3 or TRBV12-4 and TRBJ1-4, with TRBD1 as a possible D gene (5 bases). Between the trimmed V and J ends, which lost 4 bases and 7 bases, there was a span of 16 bases. CDR3 length: 15 amino acids.

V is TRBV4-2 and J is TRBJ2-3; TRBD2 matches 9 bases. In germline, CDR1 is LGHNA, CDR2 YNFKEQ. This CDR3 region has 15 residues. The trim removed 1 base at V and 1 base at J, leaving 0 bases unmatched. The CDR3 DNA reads TGTGCCAGCAGCCAAGGACTAGCGGGCACAGATACGCAGTATTTT. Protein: CASSQGLAGTDTQYF.

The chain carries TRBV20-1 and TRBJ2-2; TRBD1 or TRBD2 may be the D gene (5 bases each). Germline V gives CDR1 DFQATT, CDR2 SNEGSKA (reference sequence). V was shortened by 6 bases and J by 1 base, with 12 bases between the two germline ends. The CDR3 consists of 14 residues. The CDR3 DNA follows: TGCAGTGCCCCAGGGACGGGGAACACCGGGGAGCTGTTTTTT. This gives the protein CSAPGTGNTGELFF.

The CDR3 region has the DNA TGTGCCACCAGTGATTTGAGTAGCGGGGGGGGTCGAAATGAGCAGTTCTTC. It yields the protein CATSDLSSGGGRNEQFF. The chain recombines TRBV24-1 with TRBJ2-1; 11 bases fit TRBD2. Per germline, CDR1 KGHDR and CDR2 SFDVKD. This CDR3 is built from 17 residues. V lost 0 bases to trimming and J lost 7 bases; unmatched junction nucleotides: 7.

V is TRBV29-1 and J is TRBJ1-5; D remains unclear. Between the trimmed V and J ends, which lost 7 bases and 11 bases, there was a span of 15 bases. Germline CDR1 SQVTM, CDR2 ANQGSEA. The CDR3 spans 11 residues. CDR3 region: CSAKNTGTQHF. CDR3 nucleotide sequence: TGCAGCGCTAAAAACACTGGGACCCAGCATTTT.

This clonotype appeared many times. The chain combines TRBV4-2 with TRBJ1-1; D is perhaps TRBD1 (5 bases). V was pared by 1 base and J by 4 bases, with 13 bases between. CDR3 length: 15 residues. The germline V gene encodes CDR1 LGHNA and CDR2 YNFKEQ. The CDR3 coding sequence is TGTGCCAGCAGCCAAGGGCAGGGCCGGGGCACTGAAGCTTTCTTT. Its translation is CASSQGQGRGTEAFF.

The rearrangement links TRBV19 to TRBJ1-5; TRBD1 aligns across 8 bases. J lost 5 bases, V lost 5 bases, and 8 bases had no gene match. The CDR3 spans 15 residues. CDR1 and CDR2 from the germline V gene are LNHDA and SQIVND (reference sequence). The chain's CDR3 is CASSAPSRGHQPQHF. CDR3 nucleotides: TGTGCCAGTAGTGCCCCTTCCAGGGGGCATCAGCCCCAGCATTTT.

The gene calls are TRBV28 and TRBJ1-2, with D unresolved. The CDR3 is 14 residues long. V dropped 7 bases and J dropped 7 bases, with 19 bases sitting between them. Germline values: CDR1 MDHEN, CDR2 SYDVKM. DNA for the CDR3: TGTGCCAGCATAAAGGACCGAGCCCGTGGTGGCTACACCTTC. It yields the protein CASIKDRARGGYTF.

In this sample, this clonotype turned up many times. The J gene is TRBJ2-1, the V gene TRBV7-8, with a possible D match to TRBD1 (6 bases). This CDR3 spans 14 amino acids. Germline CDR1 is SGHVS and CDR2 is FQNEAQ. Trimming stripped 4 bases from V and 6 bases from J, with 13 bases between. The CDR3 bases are TGTGCCAGCAGCTCCATCGGACAGCCCAATGAGCAGTTCTTC. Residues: CASSSIGQPNEQFF.

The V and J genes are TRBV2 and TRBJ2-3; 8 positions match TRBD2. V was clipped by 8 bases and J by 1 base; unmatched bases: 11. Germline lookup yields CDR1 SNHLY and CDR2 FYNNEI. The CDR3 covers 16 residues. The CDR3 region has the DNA TGTGCCAGCGGGGGAATAGCGGGGCCCCGCACAGATACGCAGTATTTT. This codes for CASGGIAGPRTDTQYF.

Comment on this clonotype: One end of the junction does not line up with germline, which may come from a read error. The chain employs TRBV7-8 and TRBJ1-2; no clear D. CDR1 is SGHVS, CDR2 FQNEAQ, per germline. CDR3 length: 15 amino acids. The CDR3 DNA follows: TGTGCCAGCAGCTTAGTCGTATCGGCAGGTTATGGCTACTCCTTC. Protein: CASSLVVSAGYGYSF.

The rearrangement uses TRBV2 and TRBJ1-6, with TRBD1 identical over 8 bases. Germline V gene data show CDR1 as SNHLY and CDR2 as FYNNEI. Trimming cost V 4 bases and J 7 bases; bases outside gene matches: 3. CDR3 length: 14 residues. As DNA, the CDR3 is TGTGCCAGCAGTGGCAGGGGGCGGAATTCACCCCTCCACTTT. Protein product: CASSGRGRNSPLHF.

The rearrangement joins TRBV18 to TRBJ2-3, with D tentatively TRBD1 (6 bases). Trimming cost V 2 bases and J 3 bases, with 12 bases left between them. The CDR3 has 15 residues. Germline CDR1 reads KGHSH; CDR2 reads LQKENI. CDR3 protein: CASSPWDTNTDTQYF. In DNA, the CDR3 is TGTGCCAGCTCACCATGGGACACTAATACAGATACGCAGTATTTT.

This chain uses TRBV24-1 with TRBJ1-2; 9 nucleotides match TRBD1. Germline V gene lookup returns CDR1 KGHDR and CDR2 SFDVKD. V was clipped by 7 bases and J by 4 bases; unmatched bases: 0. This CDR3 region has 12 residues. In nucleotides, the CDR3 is TGTGCCACCAGGGACAGGGGCTATGGCTACACCTTC. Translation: CATRDRGYGYTF.

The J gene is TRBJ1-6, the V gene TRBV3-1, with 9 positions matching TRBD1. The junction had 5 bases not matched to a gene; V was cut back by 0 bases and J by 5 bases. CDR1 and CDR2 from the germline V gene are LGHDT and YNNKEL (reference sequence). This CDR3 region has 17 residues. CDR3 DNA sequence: TGTGCCAGCAGCCAAGATTTAGGGACAGGGAATAATTCACCCCTCCACTTT. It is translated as CASSQDLGTGNNSPLHF. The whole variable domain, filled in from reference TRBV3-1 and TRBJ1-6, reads DTAVSQTPKYLVTQMGNDKSIKCEQNLGHDTMYWYKQDSKKFLKIMFSYNNKELIINETVPNRFSPKSPDKAHLNLHINSLELGDSAVYFCASSQDLGTGNNSPLHFGNGTRLTVT.

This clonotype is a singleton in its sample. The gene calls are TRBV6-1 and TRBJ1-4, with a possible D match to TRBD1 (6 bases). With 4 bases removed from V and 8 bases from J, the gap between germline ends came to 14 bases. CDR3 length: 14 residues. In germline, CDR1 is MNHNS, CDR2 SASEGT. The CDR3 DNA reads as TGTGCCAGCAGTGGATACAGGGTTGACGAAAAACTGTTTTTT. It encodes CASSGYRVDEKLFF.

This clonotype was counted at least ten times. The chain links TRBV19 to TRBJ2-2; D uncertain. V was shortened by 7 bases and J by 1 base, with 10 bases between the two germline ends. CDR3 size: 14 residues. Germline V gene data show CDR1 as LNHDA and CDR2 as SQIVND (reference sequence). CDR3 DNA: TGTGCCAGTAAGACCCTAGGGAACACCGGGGAGCTGTTTTTT. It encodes CASKTLGNTGELFF.

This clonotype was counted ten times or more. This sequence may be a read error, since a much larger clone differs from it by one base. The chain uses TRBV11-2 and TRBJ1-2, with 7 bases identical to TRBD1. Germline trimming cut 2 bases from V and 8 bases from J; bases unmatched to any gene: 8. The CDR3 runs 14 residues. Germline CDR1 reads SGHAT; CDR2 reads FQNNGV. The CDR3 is CASSLNTGAGGYTF. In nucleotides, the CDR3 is TGTGCCAGCAGCTTAAATACAGGGGCCGGGGGCTACACCTTC.

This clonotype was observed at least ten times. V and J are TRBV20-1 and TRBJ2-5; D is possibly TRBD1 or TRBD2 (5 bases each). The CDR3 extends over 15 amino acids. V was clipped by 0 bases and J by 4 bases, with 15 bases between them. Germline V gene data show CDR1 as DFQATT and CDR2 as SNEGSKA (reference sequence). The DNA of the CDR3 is TGCAGTGCTAGAGATCGTTGGGGTGGGGGAGAGACCCAGTACTTC. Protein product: CSARDRWGGGETQYF.

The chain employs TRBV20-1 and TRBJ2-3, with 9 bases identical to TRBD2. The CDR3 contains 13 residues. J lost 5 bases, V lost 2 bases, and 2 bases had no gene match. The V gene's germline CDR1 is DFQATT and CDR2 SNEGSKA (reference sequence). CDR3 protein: CSARSSGRDTQYF. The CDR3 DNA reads TGCAGTGCTAGAAGTAGCGGGAGAGATACGCAGTATTTT.

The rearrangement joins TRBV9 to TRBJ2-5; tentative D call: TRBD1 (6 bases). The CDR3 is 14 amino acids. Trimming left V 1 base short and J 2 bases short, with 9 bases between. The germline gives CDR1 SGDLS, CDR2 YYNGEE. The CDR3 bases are TGTGCCAGCAGCGTACAGGGGACGCAAGAGACCCAGTACTTC. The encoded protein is CASSVQGTQETQYF.

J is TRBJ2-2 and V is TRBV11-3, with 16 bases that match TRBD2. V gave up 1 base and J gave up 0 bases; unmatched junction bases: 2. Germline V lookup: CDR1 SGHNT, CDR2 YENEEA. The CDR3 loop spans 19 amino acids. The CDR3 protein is CASSLGGTSGGANTGELFF. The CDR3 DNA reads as TGTGCCAGCAGCTTAGGGGGGACTAGCGGGGGGGCGAACACCGGGGAGCTGTTTTTT.

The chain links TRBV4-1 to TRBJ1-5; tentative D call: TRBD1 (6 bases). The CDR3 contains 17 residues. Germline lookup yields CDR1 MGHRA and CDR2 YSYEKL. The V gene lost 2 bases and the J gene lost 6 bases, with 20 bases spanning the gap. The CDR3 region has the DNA TGCGCCAGCAGCCAACCACAGGTCAGGGGTGGGGGTCAGCCCCAGCATTTT. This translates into CASSQPQVRGGGQPQHF.

DNA for the CDR3: TGTGCCAGCAGTGGTACCGGGACTAGCGGGAGTGGTTCCTACAATGAGCAGTTCTTC. Amino acid sequence: CASSGTGTSGSGSYNEQFF. The chain has TRBV6-2 or TRBV6-3 and TRBJ2-1; 14 bases line up with TRBD2. With V trimmed by 5 bases and J by 1 base, 10 bases remained unmatched. There are 19 residues in the CDR3. Germline CDR1 MNHEY, CDR2 SVGEGT.